One T cell receptor beta chain is described in this entry. Its antigen target is currently unknown. Each CD8+ T cell subset was flow-sorted in triplicate, with about 320,000 cells per subset placed directly into RLT lysis buffer. To keep memory contaminants out, a stringent definition of naive CD8+ T cells was applied: CD45RO-CCR7+CD27+CD95-. Standard density gradient centrifugation was used to isolate peripheral blood mononuclear cells from buffy coats. Naive CXCR3-negative and CXCR3-positive CD8+ T cells were flow-sorted on a FACSAria III. An RNeasy Mini Kit was used to extract total RNA from the sorted cells. Reads for this sample came from a NextSeq 550. The Human TCR Profiling Kit (MiLaboratory) was used to make UMI-labeled 5' RACE TRB cDNA libraries. cDNA synthesis used the entire amount of extracted RNA, and PCR amplification then used the entire amount of cDNA produced. The libraries were made side by side, with each library going through the same number of PCR cycles. Processing in the source paper ran as follows. About 50,000 +/- 10,000 unique UMI-labeled TRB cDNA molecules per library were extracted with MIGEC and MiXCR, with at least two reads per UMI required. An average of around 40,000 +/- 10,000 functional in-frame TRB CDR3 nucleotide clonotypes without stop codons was found per library. After downsampling to 5000 UMI-labeled TRB molecules per sample, diversity metrics, including normalized Shannon-Wiener and Chao1, were computed in VDJtools. VDJtools was used to calculate clonotype-size-weighted physicochemical properties of the central five CDR3 residues, namely interaction energy, strength, volume and Kidera factor 4. TCRdb reanalyzed the reads, keeping one entry per CDR3 protein sequence and omitting DNA. TCRdb assigned the V and J calls; the authors' analysis was not used. This sample's records show 41,000 or so distinct CDR3 sequences. Together, the top ten hold around 1.9% of the sample.

This specimen belongs to a study of CXCR3-negative and CXCR3-positive naive CD8 T cells (dated by TCRdb to between 2018 and 2021). In the study overall: In total, around 150 million TRB reads were obtained, or roughly 1.5 +/- 0.3 million reads per library. The diversity and physicochemical repertoire analyses included some 11 donors pooled from two independent experiments. For the TRBV-TRBJ cluster analysis, the naive subsets came from 5 donors, while the memory cells came from 3 donors.

Study-wide findings and limitations: Because CXCR3 expression was partially decreased after cryopreservation, freshly isolated PBMCs were used for most assays. Because surface CD5, which is linked to self-reactivity in mice, was comparable between the naive subsets, TCR interaction strength was also inferred from TRB CDR3 physicochemical properties. Compared with CXCR3-negative naive cells, CXCR3-positive naive cells had TRB CDR3s with higher hydrophobicity (lower Kidera factor 4), lower energy, and higher strength and volume indices. Repertoire diversity was comparably high in both naive subsets but much lower in memory CD8+ T cells. Naive CXCR3-negative and CXCR3-positive cells from the same donor showed similar TRBV-TRBJ usage, whereas memory cells showed distinct patterns.

Sample: naive CXCR3- CD8+ T cells from blood. The cell subset or site label for this specimen denotes: CD45RO-CCR7+CD27+CD95- naive CD8+ T cells lacking CXCR3 (TNR3-). The TCR comes from a human donor in good health. Some clones in this sample may be carry-over from other donors' samples.

CDR3 reads: CASSQGFGQGSYNEQFF. The V and J segments used are TRBV14 and TRBJ2-1; TCRdb designates TRBD1, a call that cannot be tested without DNA. Taken from cysteine to phenylalanine, the CDR3 has 17 residues. This entry has no DNA. The CDR1 and CDR2 encoded by the germline V gene are SGHDN and FVKESK.